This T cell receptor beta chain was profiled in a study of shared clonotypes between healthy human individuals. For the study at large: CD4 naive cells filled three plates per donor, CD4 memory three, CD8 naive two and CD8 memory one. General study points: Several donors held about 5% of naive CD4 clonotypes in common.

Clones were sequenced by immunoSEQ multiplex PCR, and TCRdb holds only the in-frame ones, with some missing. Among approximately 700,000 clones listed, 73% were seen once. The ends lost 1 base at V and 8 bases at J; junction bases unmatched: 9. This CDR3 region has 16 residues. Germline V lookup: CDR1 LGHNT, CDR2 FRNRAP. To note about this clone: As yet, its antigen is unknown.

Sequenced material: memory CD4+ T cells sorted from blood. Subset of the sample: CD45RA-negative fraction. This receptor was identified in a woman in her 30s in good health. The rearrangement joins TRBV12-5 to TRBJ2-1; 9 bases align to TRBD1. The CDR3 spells CASGLETGTGTHEQFF. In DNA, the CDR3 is TGTGCTAGTGGTTTGGAAACCGGGACAGGGACCCATGAGCAGTTCTTC. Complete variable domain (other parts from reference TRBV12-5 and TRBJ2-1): DARVTQTPRHKVTEMGQEVTMRCQPILGHNTVFWYRQTMMQGLELLAYFRNRAPLDDSGMPKDRFSAEMPDATLATLKIQPSEPRDSAVYFCASGLETGTGTHEQFFGPGTRLTVL.